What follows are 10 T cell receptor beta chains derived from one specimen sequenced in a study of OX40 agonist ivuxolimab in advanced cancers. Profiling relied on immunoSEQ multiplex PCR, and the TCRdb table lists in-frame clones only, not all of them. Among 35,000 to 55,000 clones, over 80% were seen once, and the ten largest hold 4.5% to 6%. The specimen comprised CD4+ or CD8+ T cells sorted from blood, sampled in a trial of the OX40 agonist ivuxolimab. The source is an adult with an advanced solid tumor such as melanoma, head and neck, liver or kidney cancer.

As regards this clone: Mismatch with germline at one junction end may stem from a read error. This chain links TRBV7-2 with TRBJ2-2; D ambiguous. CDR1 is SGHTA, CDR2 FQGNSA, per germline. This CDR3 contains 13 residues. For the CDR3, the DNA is TGTGCCAGCAGCTTAGGCCCCTCCGGTGAGCTGTTTTTT. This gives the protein CASSLGPSGELFF.

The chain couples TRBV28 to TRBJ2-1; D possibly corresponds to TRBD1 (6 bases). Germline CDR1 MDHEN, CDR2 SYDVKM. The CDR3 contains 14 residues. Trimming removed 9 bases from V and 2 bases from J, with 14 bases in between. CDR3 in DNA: TGTGCCAGTACAGGGACGTTCCCCTACAATGAGCAGTTCTTC. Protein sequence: CASTGTFPYNEQFF.

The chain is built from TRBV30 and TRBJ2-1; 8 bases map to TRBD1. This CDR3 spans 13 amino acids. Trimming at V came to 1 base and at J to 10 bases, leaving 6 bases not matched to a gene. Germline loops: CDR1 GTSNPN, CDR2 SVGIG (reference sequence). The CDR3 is CAWSGTGPGEQFF. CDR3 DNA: TGTGCCTGGAGTGGGACAGGGCCAGGGGAGCAGTTCTTC.

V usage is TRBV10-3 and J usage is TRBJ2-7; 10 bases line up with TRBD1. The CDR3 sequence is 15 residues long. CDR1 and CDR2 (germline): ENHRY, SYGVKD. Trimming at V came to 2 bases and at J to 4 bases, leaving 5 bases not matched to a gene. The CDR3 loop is CAISEAGQGKYEQYF. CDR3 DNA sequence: TGTGCCATCAGTGAGGCGGGACAGGGGAAATACGAGCAGTACTTC.

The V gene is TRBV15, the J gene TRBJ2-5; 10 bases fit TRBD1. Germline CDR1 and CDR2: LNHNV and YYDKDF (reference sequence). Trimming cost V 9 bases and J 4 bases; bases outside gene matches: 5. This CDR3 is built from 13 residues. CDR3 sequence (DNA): TGTGCCACTCACCGGGACAGGGGAGAGACCCAGTACTTC. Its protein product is CATHRDRGETQYF.

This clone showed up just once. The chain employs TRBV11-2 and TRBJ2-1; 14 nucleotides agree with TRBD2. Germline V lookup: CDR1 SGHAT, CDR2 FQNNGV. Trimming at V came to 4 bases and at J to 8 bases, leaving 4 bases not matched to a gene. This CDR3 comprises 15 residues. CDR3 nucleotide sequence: TGTGCCAGCAGCTGGGGACTAGCGGGAGTTTATGAGCAGTTCTTC. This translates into CASSWGLAGVYEQFF.

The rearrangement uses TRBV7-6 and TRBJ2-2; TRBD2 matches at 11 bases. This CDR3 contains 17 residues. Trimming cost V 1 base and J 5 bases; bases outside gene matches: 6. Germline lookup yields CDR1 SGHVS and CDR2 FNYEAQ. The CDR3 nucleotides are TGTGCCAGCAGCTTAGGAACTAGCGGGAGAAGTACCGGGGAGCTGTTTTTT. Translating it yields CASSLGTSGRSTGELFF.

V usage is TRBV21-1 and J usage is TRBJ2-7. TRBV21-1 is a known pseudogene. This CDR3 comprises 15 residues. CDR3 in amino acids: CASSKGDGSSYEQYF. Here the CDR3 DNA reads TGTGCCAGCAGCAAGGGGGACGGCAGCTCCTACGAGCAGTACTTC.

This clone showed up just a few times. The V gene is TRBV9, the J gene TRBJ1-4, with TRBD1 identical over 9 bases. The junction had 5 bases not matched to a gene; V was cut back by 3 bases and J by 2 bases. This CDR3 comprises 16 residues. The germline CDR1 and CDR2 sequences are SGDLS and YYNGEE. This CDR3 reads CASSAGQGGTNEKLFF. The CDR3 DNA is TGTGCCAGCAGCGCGGGACAGGGAGGTACTAATGAAAAACTGTTTTTT.

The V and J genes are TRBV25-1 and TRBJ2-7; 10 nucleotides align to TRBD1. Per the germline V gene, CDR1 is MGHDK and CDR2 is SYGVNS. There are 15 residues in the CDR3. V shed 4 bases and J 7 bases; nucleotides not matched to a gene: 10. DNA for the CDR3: TGTGCCAGCAGTGCAAATTGGGACAGGGGAGGGGAGCAGTACTTC. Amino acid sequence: CASSANWDRGGEQYF.